This T cell receptor beta chain is from a study of CDR3 diversity in severe acne. TCRdb passed the PCR reads through MiXCR, listing each CDR3 protein once. The sample consists of over 100,000 distinct CDR3 sequences, roughly 51% of them appearing once. The CDR3 consists of 19 residues. Trimming left V 5 bases short and J 3 bases short, with 26 bases between. Germline-derived CDR1 and CDR2 are SGHVS and FNYEAQ. The clonotype was recovered from a male donor with acne. J is TRBJ2-4 and V is TRBV7-6; D is possibly TRBD1 or TRBD2 (5 bases each). The sample taken for sequencing was blood. In DNA form, the CDR3 reads TGTGCCAGCAGCCCAGAGGGGATAGGGCAGGGAAAGCGCAAAAACATTCAGTACTTC. Translating gives CASSPEGIGQGKRKNIQYF. Full variable domain (remainder filled in from reference TRBV7-6 and TRBJ2-4): GAGVSQSPRYKVTKRGQDVALRCDPISGHVSLYWYRQALGQGPEFLTYFNYEAQQDKSGLPNDRFSAERPEGSISTLTIQRTEQRDSAMYRCASSPEGIGQGKRKNIQYFGAGTRLSVL.